Shown below are 10 T cell receptor beta chains from a single sample sequenced in a study of T-cell reconstitution after alpha-beta-depleted transplantation in children. Construction of the TCRbeta library involved unique molecular identifiers. From the PCR reads, TCRdb called clonotypes with MiXCR, one entry per CDR3 protein. Of 500,000 or so distinct CDR3 sequences in the sample, over 10% were seen once. The input for sequencing was PBMCs, mostly from graft donor cells, taken 180 days after TCRalphabeta/CD19-depleted stem cell transplant. The receptors stem from a female patient between 2 and 15 years old who had a stem cell transplant for aplastic anemia, so the T cells may come from the graft donor.

The chain recombines TRBV3-1 with TRBJ2-7; maybe TRBD1 (5 bases). This CDR3 spans 14 amino acids. Trimming took 3 bases from V and 7 from J, leaving 16 bases between them. Germline V lookup: CDR1 LGHDT, CDR2 YNNKEL (reference sequence). The CDR3 DNA reads TGTGCCAGCAGCCAGGTGAAAGGGGCCGGGGAGCAGTACTTC. Translating it yields CASSQVKGAGEQYF.

V usage is TRBV28 and J usage is TRBJ2-1; TRBD1 matches 7 bases. CDR1 and CDR2 (germline): MDHEN, SYDVKM. The CDR3 is 12 amino acids. Trimming took 9 bases from V and 8 from J; bases not matched to a gene: 7. In DNA, the CDR3 is TGTGCCAGTACGACAGGGATGGATGAGCAGTTCTTC. This sequence encodes CASTTGMDEQFF.

This clonotype has at least ten counts. This sequence joins TRBV20-1 and TRBJ2-3; a possible D gene is TRBD2 (5 bases). Germline lookup yields CDR1 DFQATT and CDR2 SNEGSKA (reference sequence). This CDR3 comprises 13 residues. V was shortened by 3 bases and J by 2 bases, with 9 bases between the two germline ends. The CDR3 loop reads CSASGSDTDTQYF. For the CDR3, the DNA is TGCAGTGCTAGTGGGAGTGACACAGATACGCAGTATTTT.

In its sample, this clonotype was seen many times. The chain employs TRBV27 and TRBJ1-2, with 11 bases identical to TRBD1. The CDR3 is made up of 15 amino acids. CDR1 is MNHEY and CDR2 is SMNVEV in the germline V gene (reference sequence). V shed 6 bases, J shed 2 bases, and the junction held 5 bases outside the gene matches. CDR3 sequence (DNA): TGTGCCAGCAGGATGCGGACAGGGGGCAACTATGGCTACACCTTC. Translating gives CASRMRTGGNYGYTF.

This clonotype was observed a handful of times. This chain uses TRBV6-2 or TRBV6-3 with TRBJ1-5, with D unresolved. There are 14 residues in the CDR3. Trimming removed 6 bases from V and 0 bases from J, with 9 bases in between. The germline V gene has CDR1 MNHEY and CDR2 SVGEGT. CDR3 in DNA: TGTGCCAGCAGGCATGGGAATAGCAATCAGCCCCAGCATTTT. This codes for CASRHGNSNQPQHF.

This clonotype was observed a few times. The chain joins TRBV27 to TRBJ2-3; 10 nucleotides agree with TRBD2. The CDR3 runs 17 residues. CDR1 and CDR2 from the germline V gene are MNHEY and SMNVEV (reference sequence). V was clipped by 4 bases and J by 0 bases; unmatched bases: 7. This chain's CDR3 is CASSWDSTSGSTDTQYF. In DNA form, the CDR3 reads TGTGCCAGCAGTTGGGACTCGACTAGCGGGAGCACAGATACGCAGTATTTT.

The chain combines TRBV5-1 with TRBJ1-2; D remains unclear. The V end lost 0 bases, the J end lost 6 bases, and 12 bases lay between the germline ends. Germline loops: CDR1 SGHRS, CDR2 YFSETQ. CDR3 length equals 14 residues. The chain's CDR3 is CASSLDSTSHGYTF. The CDR3 coding sequence is TGCGCCAGCAGCTTGGACAGCACTTCCCATGGCTACACCTTC.

Worth noting for this clonotype: It may be a read error: a sequence one base away is much more abundant. V is TRBV6-5 and J is TRBJ2-1; D is perhaps TRBD2 (5 bases). The CDR3 covers 16 residues. Trimming stripped 4 bases from V and 7 bases from J, with 20 bases between. Germline V gives CDR1 MNHEY, CDR2 SVGAGI. CDR3 sequence: CASSSLPNGERNEQFF. CDR3 nucleotide sequence: TGTGCCAGCAGTTCACTCCCTAACGGGGAGAGAAATGAGCAGTTCTTC.

This chain connects TRBV5-1 to TRBJ2-3; TRBD1 aligns across 8 bases. This CDR3 has 14 residues. V dropped 4 bases and J dropped 5; count of bases not matched to a gene: 6. Germline V gene data show CDR1 as SGHRS and CDR2 as YFSETQ. CDR3 bases: TGCGCCAGCAGCCCAACAGGGGGTCTAGATACGCAGTATTTT. Translating gives CASSPTGGLDTQYF.

This clonotype showed up just a few times. This CDR3 reads CASSLQTSAEQYF. CDR3 DNA sequence: TGCGCCAGCAGCTTGCAGACTAGCGCCGAGCAGTACTTC. This chain links TRBV5-1 with TRBJ2-7; TRBD2 agrees at 8 bases. From germline, CDR1 is SGHRS and CDR2 YFSETQ. J lost 6 bases, V lost 1 base, and 3 bases had no gene match. The CDR3 is made up of 13 amino acids.